This paragraph covers one TCR beta chain sequence. The antigen remains unidentified. Using constant-segment primers, 5'RACE produced TCR alpha and TCR beta cDNA libraries carrying sample barcodes and UMIs. MiXCR was run by TCRdb on the 5' RACE reads, yielding one entry per CDR3 protein. The data hold a few hundred thousand distinct CDR3 sequences, with roughly a sixth observed a single time. Germline V gene lookup returns CDR1 LNHDA and CDR2 SQIVND (reference sequence). The trim removed 5 bases at V and 1 base at J, leaving 3 bases unmatched. CDR3 size: 14 residues. The data belong to a study of T-cell memory formation after mild COVID-19. The wider study: Clustering of TCRs was largely donor specific.

Broader study findings: Pre-infection memory showed some responding clones, and this suggested that cross-reactive memory joined. Mostly located in CM and EM were contracting CD4+ clones, with contracting CD8+ clones located in EMRA.

The sequence was obtained from a man aged 18 to 29 who had mild COVID-19 (a few samples of this study predate the infection). Cell type and time point are not known. Sequencing was carried out using PBMCs or a T cell subset sorted from them (not recorded which). The chain employs TRBV19 and TRBJ1-1; 8 bases agree with TRBD1. DNA for the CDR3: TGTGCCAGTAGTCGGGACAGGAGGAACACTGAAGCTTTCTTT. Protein sequence: CASSRDRRNTEAFF.